This T cell receptor beta chain was identified in a study of identical twins. Study observations and caveats: Models underestimated out-of-frame TCR alpha sharing in monozygotic twins. Out-of-frame beta chain sequences displayed weaker excess sharing between twins.

The CDR3 contains 14 residues. V shed 0 bases and J shed 0 bases, with 4 bases lying between them. TCRdb re-derived calls from the 5' RACE reads in MiXCR, one entry per CDR3 protein. In the table there are some 230,000 distinct CDR3 sequences, about 6.7% of which are singletons. The sample holds a few counts of this clonotype. Its antigen is not known. Healthy Caucasians were all of the donors. The same sample was also studied in work on T cells expressing NK-cell markers. That report adds: In about 6 donors, dominant NKG2C+ clonotypes were roughly 1.0-8% of CD8+ T cells.

The V gene is TRBV12-3 or TRBV12-4, the J gene TRBJ2-3; D gene ambiguous. The sequence was collected from a woman between 18 and 29 years old in good health. Sequences were obtained from CD8+ T cells sorted from blood. This CDR3 is CASSLAVSTDTQYF. CDR3 DNA sequence: TGTGCCAGCAGTTTAGCGGTCAGCACAGATACGCAGTATTTT.